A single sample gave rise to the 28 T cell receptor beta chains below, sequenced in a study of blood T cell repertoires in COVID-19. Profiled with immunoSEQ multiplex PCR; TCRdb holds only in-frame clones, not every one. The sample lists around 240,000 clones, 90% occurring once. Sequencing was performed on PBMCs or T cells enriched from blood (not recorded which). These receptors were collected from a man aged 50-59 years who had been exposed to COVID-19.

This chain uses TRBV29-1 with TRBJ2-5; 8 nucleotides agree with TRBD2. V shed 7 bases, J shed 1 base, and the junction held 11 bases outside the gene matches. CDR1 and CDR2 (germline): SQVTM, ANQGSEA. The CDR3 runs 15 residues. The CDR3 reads CSASLAALLQETQYF. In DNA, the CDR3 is TGCAGCGCCTCACTAGCGGCCCTACTCCAAGAGACCCAGTACTTC.

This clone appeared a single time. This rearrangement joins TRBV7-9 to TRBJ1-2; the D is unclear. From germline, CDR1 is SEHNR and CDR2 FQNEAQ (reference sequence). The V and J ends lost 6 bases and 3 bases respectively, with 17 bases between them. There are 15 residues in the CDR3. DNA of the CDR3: TGTGCCAGCAGTTCCACGAGAGGGAGTGACTATGGCTACACCTTC. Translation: CASSSTRGSDYGYTF.

The CDR3 sequence is CASSEFQVFNSPLHF. The CDR3 nucleotides are TGTGCCAGCAGTGAATTTCAGGTTTTCAATTCACCCCTCCACTTT. This rearrangement joins TRBV25-1 to TRBJ1-6, with D hard to call. The CDR3 runs 15 residues. CDR1 is MGHDK and CDR2 is SYGVNS in the germline V gene. V was shortened by 1 base and J by 7 bases, with 11 bases between the two germline ends.

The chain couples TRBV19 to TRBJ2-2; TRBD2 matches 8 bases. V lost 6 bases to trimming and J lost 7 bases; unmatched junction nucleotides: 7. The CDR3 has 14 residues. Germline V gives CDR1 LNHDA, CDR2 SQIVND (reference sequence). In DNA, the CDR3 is TGTGCCAGTAGCGACGGGGGGGCAGACGGGGAGCTGTTTTTT. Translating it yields CASSDGGADGELFF.

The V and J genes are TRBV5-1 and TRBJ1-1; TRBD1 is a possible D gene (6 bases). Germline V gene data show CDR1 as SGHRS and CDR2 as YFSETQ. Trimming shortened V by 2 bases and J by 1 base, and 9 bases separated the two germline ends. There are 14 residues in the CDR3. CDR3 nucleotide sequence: TGCGCCAGCAGCTTCCTGGGACAGAACACTGAAGCTTTCTTT. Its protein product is CASSFLGQNTEAFF.

The CDR3 sequence is CASSYGTPYNSPLHF. The CDR3 DNA sequence: TGTGCCAGCAGCTATGGGACACCTTATAATTCACCCCTCCACTTT. The rearrangement joins TRBV27 to TRBJ1-6, with TRBD1 as a possible D gene (6 bases). The V gene's germline CDR1 is MNHEY and CDR2 SMNVEV (reference sequence). Trimming took 6 bases from V and 4 from J, leaving 13 bases between them. The CDR3 consists of 15 residues.

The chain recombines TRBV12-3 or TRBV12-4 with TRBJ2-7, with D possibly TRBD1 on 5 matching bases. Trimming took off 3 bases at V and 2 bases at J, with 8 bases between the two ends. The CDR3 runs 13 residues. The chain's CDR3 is CASSLTATYEQYF. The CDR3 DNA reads TGTGCCAGCAGTTTGACAGCGACCTACGAGCAGTACTTC.

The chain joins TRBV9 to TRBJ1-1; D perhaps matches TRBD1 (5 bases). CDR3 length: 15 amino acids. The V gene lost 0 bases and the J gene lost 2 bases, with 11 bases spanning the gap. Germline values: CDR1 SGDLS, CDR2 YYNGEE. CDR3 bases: TGTGCCAGCAGCGTAGGTGGGGCGAAAAACACTGAAGCTTTCTTT. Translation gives CASSVGGAKNTEAFF.

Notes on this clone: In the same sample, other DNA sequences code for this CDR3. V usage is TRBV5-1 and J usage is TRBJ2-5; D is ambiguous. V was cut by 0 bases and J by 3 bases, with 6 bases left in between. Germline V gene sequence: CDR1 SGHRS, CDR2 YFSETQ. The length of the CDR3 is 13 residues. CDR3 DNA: TGCGCCAGCAGCTTGGTTCCGGAAGAGACCCAGTACTTC. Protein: CASSLVPEETQYF.

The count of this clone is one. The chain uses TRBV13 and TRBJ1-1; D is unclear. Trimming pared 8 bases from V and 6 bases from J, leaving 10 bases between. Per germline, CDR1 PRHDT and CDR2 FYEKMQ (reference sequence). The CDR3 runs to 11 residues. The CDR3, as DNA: TGTGCCAGCTATAGTAGAGCTGAAGCTTTCTTT. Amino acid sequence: CASYSRAEAFF.

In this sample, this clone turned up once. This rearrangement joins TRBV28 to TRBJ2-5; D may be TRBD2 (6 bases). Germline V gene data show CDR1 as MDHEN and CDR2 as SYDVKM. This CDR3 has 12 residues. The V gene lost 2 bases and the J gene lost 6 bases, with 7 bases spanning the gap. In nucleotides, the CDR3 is TGTGCCAGCAGTTTAGGGAGGCAGACCCAGTACTTC. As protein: CASSLGRQTQYF.

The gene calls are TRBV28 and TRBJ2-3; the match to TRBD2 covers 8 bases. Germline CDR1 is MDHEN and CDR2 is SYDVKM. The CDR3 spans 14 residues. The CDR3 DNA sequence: TGTGTCCAACTAGCGGACACTAGCACAGATACGCAGTATTTT. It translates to CVQLADTSTDTQYF.

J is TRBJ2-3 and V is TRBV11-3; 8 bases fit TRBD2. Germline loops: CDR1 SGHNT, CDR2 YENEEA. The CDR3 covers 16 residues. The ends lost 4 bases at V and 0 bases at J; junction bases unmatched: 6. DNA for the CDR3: TGTGCCAGCAGCTCCGTACTAGCGGAAAGCACAGATACGCAGTATTTT. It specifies CASSSVLAESTDTQYF.

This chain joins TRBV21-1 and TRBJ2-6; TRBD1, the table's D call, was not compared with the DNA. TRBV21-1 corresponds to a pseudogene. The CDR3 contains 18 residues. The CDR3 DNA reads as TGTGCCAGCAGCAAGCCGGGACAGGGGGCTGACGGGGCCAACGTCCTGACTTTC. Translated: CASSKPGQGADGANVLTF.

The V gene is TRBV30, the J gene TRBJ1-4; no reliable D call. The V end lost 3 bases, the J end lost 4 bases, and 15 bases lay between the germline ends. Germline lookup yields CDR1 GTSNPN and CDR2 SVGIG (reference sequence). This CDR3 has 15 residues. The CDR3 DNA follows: TGTGCCTGGAGCCCCCGATGGGCAGTTAATGAAAAACTGTTTTTT. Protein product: CAWSPRWAVNEKLFF.

CDR3 in DNA: TGTGCCAGCAGTTACAGTGCGGAGACCCAGTACTTC. Translated, it gives CASSYSAETQYF. This chain links TRBV2 with TRBJ2-5; D not resolved. Trimming removed 5 bases at V and 5 bases at J, with 9 bases between. Germline CDR1 SNHLY, CDR2 FYNNEI. The CDR3 loop spans 12 amino acids.

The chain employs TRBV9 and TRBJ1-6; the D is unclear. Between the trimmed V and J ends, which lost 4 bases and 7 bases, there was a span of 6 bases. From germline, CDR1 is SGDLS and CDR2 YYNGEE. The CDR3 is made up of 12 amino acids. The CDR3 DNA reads TGTGCCAGCAGCCGGGAGAATTCACCCCTCCACTTT. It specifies CASSRENSPLHF.

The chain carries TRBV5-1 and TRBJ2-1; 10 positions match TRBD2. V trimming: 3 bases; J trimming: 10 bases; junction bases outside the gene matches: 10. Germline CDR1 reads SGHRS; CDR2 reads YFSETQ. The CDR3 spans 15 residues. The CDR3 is CASSSNVAGGREQFF. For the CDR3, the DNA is TGCGCCAGCAGCTCAAACGTAGCGGGAGGTCGGGAGCAGTTCTTC.

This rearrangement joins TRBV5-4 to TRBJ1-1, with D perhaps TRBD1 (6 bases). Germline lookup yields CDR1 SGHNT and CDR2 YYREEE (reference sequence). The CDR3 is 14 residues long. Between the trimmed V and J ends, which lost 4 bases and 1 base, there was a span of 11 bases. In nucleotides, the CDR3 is TGTGCCAGCAGCACAGGGTTCCGGAACACTGAAGCTTTCTTT. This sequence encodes CASSTGFRNTEAFF.

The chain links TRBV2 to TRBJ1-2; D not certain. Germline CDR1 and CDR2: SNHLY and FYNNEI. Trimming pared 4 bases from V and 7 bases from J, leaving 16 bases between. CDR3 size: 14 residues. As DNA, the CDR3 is TGTGCCAGCAGTGCCGCAAGCATCAATTTTGGCTACACCTTC. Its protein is CASSAASINFGYTF.

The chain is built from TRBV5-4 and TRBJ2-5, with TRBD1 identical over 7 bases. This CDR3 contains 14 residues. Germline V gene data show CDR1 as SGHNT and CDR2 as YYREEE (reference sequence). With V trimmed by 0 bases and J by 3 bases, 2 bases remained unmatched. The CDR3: CASSLVQGEETQYF. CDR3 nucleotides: TGTGCCAGCAGCTTGGTGCAGGGGGAAGAGACCCAGTACTTC.

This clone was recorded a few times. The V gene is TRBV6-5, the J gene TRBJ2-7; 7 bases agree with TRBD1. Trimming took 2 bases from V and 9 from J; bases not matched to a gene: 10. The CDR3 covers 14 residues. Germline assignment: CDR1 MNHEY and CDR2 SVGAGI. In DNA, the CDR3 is TGTGCCAGCAGTTACGGGACAGCCCCCAACTGGCAGTACTTC. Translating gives CASSYGTAPNWQYF.

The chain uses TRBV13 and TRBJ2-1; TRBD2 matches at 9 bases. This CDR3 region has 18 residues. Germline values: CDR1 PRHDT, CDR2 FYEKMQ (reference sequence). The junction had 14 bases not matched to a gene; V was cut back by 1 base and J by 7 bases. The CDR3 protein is CASSLVSGRPLVENEQFF. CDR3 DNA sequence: TGTGCCAGCAGCTTAGTTAGCGGGAGACCCCTCGTTGAGAATGAGCAGTTCTTC.

The CDR3: CASRGAEYSNQPQHF. The CDR3 bases are TGTGCCTCCCGGGGGGCAGAATATAGCAATCAGCCCCAGCATTTT. The chain has TRBV2 and TRBJ1-5; a weak D match, TRBD1 (6 bases). The germline CDR1 and CDR2 sequences are SNHLY and FYNNEI. The CDR3 spans 15 residues. The V end lost 11 bases, the J end lost 0 bases, and 17 bases lay between the germline ends.

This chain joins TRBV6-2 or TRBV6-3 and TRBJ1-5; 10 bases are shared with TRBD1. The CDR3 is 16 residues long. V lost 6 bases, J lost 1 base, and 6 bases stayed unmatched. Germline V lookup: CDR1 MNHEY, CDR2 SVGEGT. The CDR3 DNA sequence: TGTGCCAGCAGCCGAATGGACAGGGGGAGCAATCAGCCCCAGCATTTT. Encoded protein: CASSRMDRGSNQPQHF.

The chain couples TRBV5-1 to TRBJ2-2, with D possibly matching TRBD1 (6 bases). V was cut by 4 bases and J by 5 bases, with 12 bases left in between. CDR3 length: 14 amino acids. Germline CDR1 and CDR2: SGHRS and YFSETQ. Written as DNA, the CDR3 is TGCGCCAGCAGCACTCATACAGGGACCGGGGAGCTGTTTTTT. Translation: CASSTHTGTGELFF.

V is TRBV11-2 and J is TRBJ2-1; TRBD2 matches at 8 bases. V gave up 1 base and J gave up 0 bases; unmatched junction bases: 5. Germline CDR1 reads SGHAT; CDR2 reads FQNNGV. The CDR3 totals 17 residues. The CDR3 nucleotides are TGTGCCAGCAGCTTAGCGGGAGGGAGTAGCTCCTACAATGAGCAGTTCTTC. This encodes CASSLAGGSSSYNEQFF.

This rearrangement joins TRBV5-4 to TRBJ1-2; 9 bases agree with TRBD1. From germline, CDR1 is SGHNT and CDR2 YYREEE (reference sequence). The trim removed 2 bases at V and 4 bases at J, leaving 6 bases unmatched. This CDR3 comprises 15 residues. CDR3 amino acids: CASSFPTGGVYGYTF. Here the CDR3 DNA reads TGTGCCAGCAGCTTCCCGACAGGGGGGGTCTATGGCTACACCTTC.